This T cell receptor (beta chain) was captured by sequencing in a study of T-cell reconstitution after alpha-beta-depleted transplantation in children. This clonotype was detected ten times or more. Trimming took 5 bases from V and 0 from J, leaving 9 bases between them. CDR1 DFQATT and CDR2 SNEGSKA come from the germline V gene (reference sequence). There are 13 residues in the CDR3. Preparing the TCRbeta library involved the use of unique molecular identifiers. A single record per CDR3 protein comes from TCRdb applying MiXCR to the PCR reads. The data hold about 230,000 distinct CDR3 sequences, with approximately 12% observed a single time.

Sequenced material: PBMCs from the stem cell graft donor, taken from the stem cell graft. This receptor was obtained from a human donor who donated a stem cell graft to a child with acute lymphoblastic leukemia. The chain carries TRBV20-1 and TRBJ2-3; D ambiguous. CDR3 region: CSASRSSTDTQYF. The CDR3 region has the DNA TGCAGTGCTTCCAGAAGTAGCACAGATACGCAGTATTTT.